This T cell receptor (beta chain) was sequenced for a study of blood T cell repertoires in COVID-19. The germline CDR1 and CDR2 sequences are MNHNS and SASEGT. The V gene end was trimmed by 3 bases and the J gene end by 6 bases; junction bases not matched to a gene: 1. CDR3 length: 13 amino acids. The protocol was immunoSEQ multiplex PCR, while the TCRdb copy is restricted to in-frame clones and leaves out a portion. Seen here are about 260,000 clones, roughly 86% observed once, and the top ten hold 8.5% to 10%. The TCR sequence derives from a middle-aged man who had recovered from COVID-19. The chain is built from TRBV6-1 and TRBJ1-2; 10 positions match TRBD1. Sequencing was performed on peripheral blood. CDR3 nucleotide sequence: TGTGCCAGCAGTGATGGGACAGGGGATGGCTACACCTTC. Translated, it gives CASSDGTGDGYTF.